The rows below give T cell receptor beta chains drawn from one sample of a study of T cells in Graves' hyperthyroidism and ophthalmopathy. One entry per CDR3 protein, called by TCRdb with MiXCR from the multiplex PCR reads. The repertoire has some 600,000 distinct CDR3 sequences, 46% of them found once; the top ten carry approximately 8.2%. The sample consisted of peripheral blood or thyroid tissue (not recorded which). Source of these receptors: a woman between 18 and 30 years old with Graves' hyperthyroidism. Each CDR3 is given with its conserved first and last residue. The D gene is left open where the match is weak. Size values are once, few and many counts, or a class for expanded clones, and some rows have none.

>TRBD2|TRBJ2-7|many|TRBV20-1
TGCAGTGCTAGAGATTCGCTAGCGGGAGTCGGGGAGCAGTACTTC
CSARDSLAGVGEQYF
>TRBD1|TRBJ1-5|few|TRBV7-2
TGTGCCAGCAGCTCTCACAGGGGGCTTGATCAGCCCCAGCATTTT
CASSSHRGLDQPQHF
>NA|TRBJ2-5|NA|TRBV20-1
TGCAGTGCTAGAGACGAGACTTTCTCTGGGGGCCAAGAGACCCAGTACTTC
CSARDETFSGGQETQYF
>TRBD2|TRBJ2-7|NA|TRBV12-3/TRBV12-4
TGTGCCAGCAGTTTCTCCAGCGGGAGGCCCTACGAGCAGTACTTC
CASSFSSGRPYEQYF
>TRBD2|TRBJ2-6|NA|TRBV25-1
TGTGCCAGCACCGAGACTAGCGGGAGGGCCCGAGGATTTGGGGCCAACGTCCTGACTTTC
CASTETSGRARGFGANVLTF
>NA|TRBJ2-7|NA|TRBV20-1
TGCAGTGCTAGAGATAGCGACCGCTCCTACAATGAGCAGTACTTC
CSARDSDRSYNEQYF
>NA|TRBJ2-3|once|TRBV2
TGTGCCAGCTCAAAACAGTTGGATACGCAGTATTTT
CASSKQLDTQYF
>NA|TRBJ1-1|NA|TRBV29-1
TGCAGCGTTGAGGCAGAGCTTGAAGCTTTCTTT
CSVEAELEAFF
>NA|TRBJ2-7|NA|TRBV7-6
TGTGCCAGCACCCGGGGTTGGGAGCAGTACTTC
CASTRGWEQYF
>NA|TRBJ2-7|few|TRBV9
TGTGCCAGCAGCGTAGGGCGGGGCGATTCCGCCTACGAGCAGTACTTC
CASSVGRGDSAYEQYF
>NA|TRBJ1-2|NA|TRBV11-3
TGTGCCACCAATGGGGGAGCAGGTGACTACACCTTC
CATNGGAGDYTF
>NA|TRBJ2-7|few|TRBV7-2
TGTGCCAGCAGCTGGAACTCCTACGAGCAGTACTTC
CASSWNSYEQYF
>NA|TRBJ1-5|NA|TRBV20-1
TGCAGTGCGAGGGCAGGTCAGCCCCAGCATTTT
CSARAGQPQHF
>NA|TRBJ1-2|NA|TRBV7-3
TGTGCCAGCAGCCCCCAGACAGTTTTTGGCTACACCTTC
CASSPQTVFGYTF
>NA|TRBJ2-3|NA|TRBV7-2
TGTGCCAGCAGCTTACAGCGCAAGACAGATACGCAGTATTTT
CASSLQRKTDTQYF
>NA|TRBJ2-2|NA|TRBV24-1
TGTGCCACCAGTGATTCAAGTACAGGGGACCATAGCGGCACCGGGGAGCTGTTTTTT
CATSDSSTGDHSGTGELFF
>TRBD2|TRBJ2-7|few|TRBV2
TGTGCCAGCAGTGCCTTAGGACTAGATGACTCCTACGAGCAGTACTTC
CASSALGLDDSYEQYF
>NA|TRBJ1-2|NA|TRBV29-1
TGCAGCGTTGAAGAGGCAGGCTATGGCTACACCTTC
CSVEEAGYGYTF
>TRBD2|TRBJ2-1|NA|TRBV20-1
TGCAGTGCTAGCCTAGCGGGAATGAATGAGCAGTTCTTC
CSASLAGMNEQFF
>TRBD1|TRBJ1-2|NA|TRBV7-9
TGTGCCAGCAGCGTTCAAGGGACAGCCGCCTATGGCTACACCTTC
CASSVQGTAAYGYTF
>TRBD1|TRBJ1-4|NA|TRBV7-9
TGTGCCAGCAGCTTGGAGACAGGGGGGCCTAATGAAAAACTGTTTTTT
CASSLETGGPNEKLFF
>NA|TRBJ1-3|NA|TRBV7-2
TGTGCCAGCCGGACTACCCTGGGGATGGGCTCTGGAAACACCATATATTTT
CASRTTLGMGSGNTIYF
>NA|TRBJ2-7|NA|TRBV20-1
TGCAGTGCGCCGGACCACTCCTACGAGCAGTACTTC
CSAPDHSYEQYF
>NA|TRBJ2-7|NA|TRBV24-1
TGTGCCACCTCTGGGGTCGAGCAGTACTTC
CATSGVEQYF
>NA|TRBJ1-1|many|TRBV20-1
TGCAGTGCTAGGGTAGGGCACACTGAAGCTTTCTTT
CSARVGHTEAFF
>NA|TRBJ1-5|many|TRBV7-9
TGTGCCAGCAGCAAGCCCGGGGGTGATCAGCCCCAGCATTTT
CASSKPGGDQPQHF
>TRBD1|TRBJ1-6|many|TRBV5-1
TGCGCCAGCAGCTTGGACAGGGGGCGTTCACCCCTCCACTTT
CASSLDRGRSPLHF
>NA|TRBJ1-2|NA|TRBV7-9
TGTGCCAGCAGCTTGGAGACAGAACTCTATGGCTACACCTTC
CASSLETELYGYTF
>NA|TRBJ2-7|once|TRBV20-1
TGCAGTGCTAGAGCTCGGAGGCGGAGCTCCTACGAGCAGTACTTC
CSARARRRSSYEQYF
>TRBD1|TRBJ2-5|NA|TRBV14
TGTGCCAGCAGCCACGCCATTCGGGACAGGCGTTGGGCCCAGTACTTC
CASSHAIRDRRWAQYF
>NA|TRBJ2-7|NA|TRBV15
TGTGCCAGCCGTAGTTCGGGGTCTGACGAGCAGTACTTC
CASRSSGSDEQYF
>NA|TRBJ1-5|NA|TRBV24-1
TGTGCCACCAGTGGAACGGGGCCGCAGCATTTT
CATSGTGPQHF
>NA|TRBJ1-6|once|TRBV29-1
TGCAGCGGGAGGCAGGGCAATAATTCACCCCTCCACTTT
CSGRQGNNSPLHF
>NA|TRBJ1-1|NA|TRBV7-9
TGTGCCAGCAGCTTGCGGACAATTTATGAAGCTTTCTTT
CASSLRTIYEAFF
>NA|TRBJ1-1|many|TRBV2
TGTGCCAGCAGTGAAGCTCGGGTGGCCACTGAAGCTTTCTTT
CASSEARVATEAFF
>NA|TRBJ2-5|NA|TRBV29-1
TGCAGCGTTGAGGATAAAAGGGTTACCCAAGAGACCCAGTACTTC
CSVEDKRVTQETQYF
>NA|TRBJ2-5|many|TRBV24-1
TGTGCCACCTCAGATGGGAAAGAGACCCAGTACTTC
CATSDGKETQYF
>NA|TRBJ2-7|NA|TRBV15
TGTGCCACCAGCAGCCCACAGGGTGGCGAGCAGTACTTC
CATSSPQGGEQYF
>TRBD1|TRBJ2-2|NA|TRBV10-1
TGCGCCATCACGTCCCCGGGACAGGGTGACACCGGGGAGCTGTTTTTT
CAITSPGQGDTGELFF
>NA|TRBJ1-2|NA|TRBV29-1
TGCAGCGTTTGGCGGGTACGGGGTGGCTACACCTTC
CSVWRVRGGYTF
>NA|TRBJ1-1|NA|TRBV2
TGTGCCAGCAGTTTGAGGTCCTCGAACACTGAAGCTTTCTTT
CASSLRSSNTEAFF
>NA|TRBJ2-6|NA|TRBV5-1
TGCGCCAGCAGCTCGACACCAAACTCTGGGGCCAACGTCCTGACTTTC
CASSSTPNSGANVLTF
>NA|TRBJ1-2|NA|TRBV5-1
TGCGCCAGCAGCTTGGACAGGTACACGTATGGCTACACCTTC
CASSLDRYTYGYTF
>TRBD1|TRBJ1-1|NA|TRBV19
TGTGCCAGTAGTATGGGCTACAGGGGGAGCACTGAAGCTTTCTTT
CASSMGYRGSTEAFF
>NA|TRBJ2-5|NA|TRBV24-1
TGTGCCAGCAGTCCCCAACCCACAGAGGCCCAGTACTTC
CASSPQPTEAQYF
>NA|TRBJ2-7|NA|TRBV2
TGTGCCAGCGGTTCACGACAGGCCTCCTTGTACGAGCAGTACTTC
CASGSRQASLYEQYF
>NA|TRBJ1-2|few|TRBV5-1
TGCGCCAGCGGTTTTGACAGTTCCTATGGCTACACCTTC
CASGFDSSYGYTF
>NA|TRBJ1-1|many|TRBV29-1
TGCAGCGTTGAAGCTGGGGCCGACACTGAAGCTTTCTTT
CSVEAGADTEAFF
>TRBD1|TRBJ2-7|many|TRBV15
TGTGCCACCAGCCCAAGTAGGCAGGGGGCCTACGAGCAGTACTTC
CATSPSRQGAYEQYF
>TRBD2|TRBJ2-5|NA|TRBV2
TGTGCCAGCAGTGAAGGAAGCGGGAGGGGTGAGACCCAGTACTTC
CASSEGSGRGETQYF
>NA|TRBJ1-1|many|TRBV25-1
TGTGCCAGCAAGGACAACATGAACACTGAAGCTTTCTTT
CASKDNMNTEAFF